This entry is about one T cell receptor beta chain. The junction had 6 bases not matched to a gene; V was cut back by 8 bases and J by 4 bases. The CDR3 consists of 12 residues. The V gene's germline CDR1 is GTSNPN and CDR2 SVGIG (reference sequence). The repertoire was sequenced with immunoSEQ multiplex PCR; TCRdb's copy has only in-frame clones and lacks some. The sample carries roughly 2 million clones, 90% to 96% recorded once. This entry belongs to a study of shared clonotypes between healthy human individuals. Sequencing used naive CD4+ T cells sorted from blood. Subset here: CD45RA+ positively selected. This receptor was taken from a man in his late teens or twenties in good health. This sequence joins TRBV30 and TRBJ1-2; 8 positions match TRBD1. CDR3 sequence: CAGGQDVYGYTF. The DNA of the CDR3 is TGTGCCGGGGGACAGGACGTCTATGGCTACACCTTC.